These 21 T cell receptor beta chains originate from one sample sequenced in a study of OX40 agonist ivuxolimab in advanced cancers. The table came from immunoSEQ multiplex PCR; TCRdb's copy has only in-frame clones and leaves some out. The sample has around 53,000 clones, 88% seen once. The sample here was CD4+ or CD8+ T cells sorted from blood, taken in a trial of the OX40 agonist ivuxolimab. The source is an adult with an advanced solid tumor such as melanoma, head and neck, liver or kidney cancer.

The gene calls are TRBV5-6 and TRBJ2-7, with 7 bases lining up with TRBD1. V trimming: 0 bases; J trimming: 2 bases; junction bases outside the gene matches: 8. Germline values: CDR1 SGHDT, CDR2 YYEEEE. The CDR3 totals 16 residues. CDR3 amino acids: CASSLVGQGVAYEQYF. The CDR3 DNA is TGTGCCAGCAGCTTGGTAGGTCAGGGGGTGGCCTACGAGCAGTACTTC. Complete variable domain (other parts from reference TRBV5-6 and TRBJ2-7): DAGVTQSPTHLIKTRGQQVTLRCSPKSGHDTVSWYQQALGQGPQFIFQYYEEEERQRGNFPDRFSGHQFPNYSSELNVNALLLGDSALYLCASSLVGQGVAYEQYFGPGTRLTVT.

The V call is TRBV29-1, the J call TRBJ2-3; D is tentatively TRBD1 or TRBD2 (7 bases each). Germline V gene lookup returns CDR1 SQVTM and CDR2 ANQGSEA. This CDR3 is 18 amino acids long. The V end lost 8 bases, the J end lost 2 bases, and 29 bases lay between the germline ends. CDR3 in DNA: TGCAGCTCGACCGAGGGGGCTAGCGGAAGAGGGGTCACAGATACGCAGTATTTT. The encoded protein is CSSTEGASGRGVTDTQYF.

The genes are TRBV19 and TRBJ1-1; 7 nucleotides line up with TRBD1. The trim removed 6 bases at V and 3 bases at J, leaving 4 bases unmatched. Germline V gives CDR1 LNHDA, CDR2 SQIVND (reference sequence). This CDR3 has 13 residues. CDR3 in DNA: TGTGCCAGTAGCCTCGACAGGGACACTGAAGCTTTCTTT. It yields the protein CASSLDRDTEAFF.

This chain connects TRBV6-1 to TRBJ1-1; D remains unclear. The germline V and J ends were trimmed by 0 bases and 2 bases, with 7 bases remaining between them. The length of the CDR3 is 14 residues. Germline lookup yields CDR1 MNHNS and CDR2 SASEGT. The CDR3 here is CASSEAGPNTEAFF. The CDR3, as DNA: TGTGCCAGCAGTGAAGCAGGGCCCAACACTGAAGCTTTCTTT.

The chain has TRBV5-1 and TRBJ2-1; the match to TRBD1 covers 7 bases. The V segment lost 0 bases and the J segment 4 bases; nucleotides outside the gene matches: 4. The CDR3 is 15 amino acids. Looked up from germline, CDR1 is SGHRS and CDR2 is YFSETQ. The CDR3 loop is CASSLGTGGYNEQFF. CDR3 nucleotides: TGCGCCAGCAGCTTGGGGACAGGCGGGTACAATGAGCAGTTCTTC.

Concerning this clone itself: Mismatch with germline at one junction end may stem from a read error. The rearrangement links TRBV4-2 to TRBJ2-4; D call uncertain. In germline, CDR1 is LGHNA, CDR2 YNFKEQ. CDR3 length equals 13 residues. CDR3: CASSQDRKNIQYF. For the CDR3, the DNA is TGTGCCAGCAGTCAAGACCGGAAAAACATTCAGTACTTC.

The rearrangement joins TRBV5-1 to TRBJ2-5, with D perhaps given as TRBD1 or TRBD2 (5 bases each). The ends were cut back, 3 bases at V and 3 bases at J, with 12 bases in the middle. This CDR3 spans 14 amino acids. Germline V gives CDR1 SGHRS, CDR2 YFSETQ. CDR3: CASSSGTREETQYF. As DNA, the CDR3 is TGCGCCAGCAGCTCTGGGACCAGAGAAGAGACCCAGTACTTC.

The rearrangement links TRBV5-4 to TRBJ1-1; D not resolved. The CDR3 totals 15 residues. Germline CDR1 reads SGHNT; CDR2 reads YYREEE (reference sequence). V lost 4 bases, J lost 1 base, and 14 bases lay in between. The CDR3 is CASSPPNGENTEAFF. CDR3 nucleotide sequence: TGTGCCAGCAGCCCGCCAAACGGGGAGAACACTGAAGCTTTCTTT.

The chain employs TRBV9 and TRBJ2-7, with TRBD2 as a possible D gene (5 bases). CDR1 is SGDLS, CDR2 YYNGEE, per germline. The CDR3 is made up of 14 amino acids. With 0 bases removed from V and 5 bases from J, the gap between germline ends came to 12 bases. The DNA of the CDR3 is TGTGCCAGCAGCGTAGGATCGCTAGCCGACGAGCAGTACTTC. Protein product: CASSVGSLADEQYF.

The V gene is TRBV9, the J gene TRBJ2-2; D uncertain. Deletions cut 0 bases from V and 3 bases from J, with 6 bases between. CDR1 and CDR2 from the germline V gene are SGDLS and YYNGEE. The CDR3 has 14 amino acids. CDR3 in amino acids: CASSVGADTGELFF. CDR3 nucleotide sequence: TGTGCCAGCAGCGTAGGGGCCGACACCGGGGAGCTGTTTTTT.

The chain recombines TRBV20-1 with TRBJ1-2; D not certain. Between the trimmed V and J ends, which lost 0 bases and 7 bases, there was a span of 6 bases. Per germline, CDR1 DFQATT and CDR2 SNEGSKA (reference sequence). This CDR3 comprises 11 residues. The DNA for the CDR3 is TGCAGTGCTAGAGAACGCTTTGGCTACACCTTC. It is translated as CSARERFGYTF.

V and J are TRBV11-2 and TRBJ1-2; D gene unclear. CDR3 length: 13 residues. In germline, CDR1 is SGHAT, CDR2 FQNNGV. Trimming shortened V by 5 bases and J by 6 bases, and 13 bases separated the two germline ends. CDR3 region: CASSATPWDGYTF. As DNA, the CDR3 is TGTGCCAGCAGCGCCACACCGTGGGATGGCTACACCTTC.

V is TRBV6-1 and J is TRBJ1-2, with unresolved D. In germline, CDR1 is MNHNS, CDR2 SASEGT. The length of the CDR3 is 12 residues. Trimming shortened V by 6 bases and J by 5 bases, and 10 bases separated the two germline ends. CDR3: CASRSDGYGYTF. In DNA, the CDR3 is TGTGCCAGCAGGTCGGACGGGTATGGCTACACCTTC.

This clone has more than one count but fewer than ten. The V gene is TRBV7-9, the J gene TRBJ1-1; the D is unclear. This CDR3 is built from 12 residues. Germline loops: CDR1 SEHNR, CDR2 FQNEAQ (reference sequence). Trimming removed 1 base at V and 7 bases at J, with 7 bases between. The CDR3 region has the DNA TGTGCCAGCAGCTTAGTGGGGATTGAAGCTTTCTTT. Amino acid sequence: CASSLVGIEAFF. The full variable domain, its missing parts supplied by reference TRBV7-9 and TRBJ1-1, is DTGVSQNPRHKITKRGQNVTFRCDPISEHNRLYWYRQTLGQGPEFLTYFQNEAQLEKSRLLSDRFSAERPKGSFSTLEIQRTEQGDSAMYLCASSLVGIEAFFGQGTRLTVV.

This chain connects TRBV11-3 to TRBJ2-3; 7 bases are shared with TRBD2. CDR1 and CDR2 from the germline V gene are SGHNT and YENEEA. The length of the CDR3 is 15 residues. J gave up 6 bases and V 6 bases, and 12 bases lay outside the gene matches. The DNA for the CDR3 is TGTGCCAGCAGTAGGGAGGGAGGGCCTACGGATACGCAGTATTTT. It is translated as CASSREGGPTDTQYF.

The chain uses TRBV21-1 and TRBJ2-3; the listed D gene, TRBD2, was not tested against the DNA. TRBV21-1 is a recognized pseudogene. The CDR3 is made up of 15 amino acids. This chain's CDR3 is CASSNSSGNTDTQYF. The CDR3, as DNA: TGTGCCAGCAGCAATTCTAGCGGGAACACAGATACGCAGTATTTT.

CDR3 residues: CASNGQVGNQPQHF. The CDR3 coding sequence is TGTGCCAGCAACGGACAGGTCGGGAATCAGCCCCAGCATTTT. The genes are TRBV28 and TRBJ1-5; 7 bases match TRBD1. The CDR3 has 14 residues. Germline V CDR1 and CDR2: MDHEN, SYDVKM. V shed 7 bases, J shed 4 bases, and the junction held 7 bases outside the gene matches. Complete variable domain (other parts from reference TRBV28 and TRBJ1-5): DVKVTQSSRYLVKRTGEKVFLECVQDMDHENMFWYRQDPGLGLRLIYFSYDVKMKEKGDIPEGYSVSREKKERFSLILESASTNQTSMYLCASNGQVGNQPQHFGDGTRLSIL.

The chain recombines TRBV9 with TRBJ2-5; the D gene is possibly TRBD1 (6 bases). V was pared by 8 bases and J by 2 bases, with 7 bases between. This CDR3 contains 11 residues. The germline CDR1 and CDR2 sequences are SGDLS and YYNGEE. CDR3 DNA sequence: TGTGCCAGGGACAGACAAGAGACCCAGTACTTC. It is translated as CARDRQETQYF. Looking up the rest from reference TRBV9 and TRBJ2-5 gives the full variable domain: DSGVTQTPKHLITATGQRVTLRCSPRSGDLSVYWYQQSLDQGLQFLIQYYNGEERAKGNILERFSAQQFPDLHSELNLSSLELGDSALYFCARDRQETQYFGPGTRLLVL.

V and J are TRBV9 and TRBJ1-5; D perhaps matches TRBD1 (5 bases). CDR1 SGDLS and CDR2 YYNGEE come from the germline V gene. The CDR3 has 14 amino acids. The germline V and J ends were trimmed by 3 bases and 4 bases, with 11 bases remaining between them. In DNA form, the CDR3 reads TGTGCCAGCAGCGAGGGACCGAAGAATCAGCCCCAGCATTTT. Protein: CASSEGPKNQPQHF. Full variable domain (outside the CDR3, taken from reference TRBV9 and TRBJ1-5): DSGVTQTPKHLITATGQRVTLRCSPRSGDLSVYWYQQSLDQGLQFLIQYYNGEERAKGNILERFSAQQFPDLHSELNLSSLELGDSALYFCASSEGPKNQPQHFGDGTRLSIL.

V usage is TRBV6-4 and J usage is TRBJ2-1; 9 bases agree with TRBD1. V lost 6 bases and J lost 4; bases outside the gene matches: 7. Germline V CDR1 and CDR2: MRHNA, SNTAGT. This CDR3 spans 15 amino acids. Written as DNA, the CDR3 is TGTGCCAGCAGAATTAGTGGGACAGGGTACAATGAGCAGTTCTTC. This translates into CASRISGTGYNEQFF.

This clone was observed a handful of times. This chain connects TRBV6-5 to TRBJ1-2; D gene uncertain. Germline-derived CDR1 and CDR2 are MNHEY and SVGAGI. V lost 8 bases, J lost 4 bases, and 11 bases lay in between. This CDR3 is built from 12 residues. In DNA, the CDR3 is TGTGCCAGCGGAGTTCCTTTCTATGGCTACACCTTC. As protein: CASGVPFYGYTF.